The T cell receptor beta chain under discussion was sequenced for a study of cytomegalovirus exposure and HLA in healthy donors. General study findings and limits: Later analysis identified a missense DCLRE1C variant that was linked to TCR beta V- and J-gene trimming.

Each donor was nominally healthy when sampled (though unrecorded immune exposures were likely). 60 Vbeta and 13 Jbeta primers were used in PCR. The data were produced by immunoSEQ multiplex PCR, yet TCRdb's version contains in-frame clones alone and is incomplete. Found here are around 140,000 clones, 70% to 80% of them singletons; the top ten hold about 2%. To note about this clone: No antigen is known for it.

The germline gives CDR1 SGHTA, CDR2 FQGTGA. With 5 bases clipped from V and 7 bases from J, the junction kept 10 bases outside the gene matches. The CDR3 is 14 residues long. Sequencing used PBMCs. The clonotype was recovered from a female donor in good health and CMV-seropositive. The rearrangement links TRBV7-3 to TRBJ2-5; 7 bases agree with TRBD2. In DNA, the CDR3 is TGTGCCAGCAGCGGGGGGGTAGCGGCGGGGACCCAGTACTTC. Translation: CASSGGVAAGTQYF. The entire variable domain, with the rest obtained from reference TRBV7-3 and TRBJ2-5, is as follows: GAGVSQTPSNKVTEKGKYVELRCDPISGHTALYWYRQSLGQGPEFLIYFQGTGAADDSGLPNDRFFAVRPEGSVSTLKIQRTERGDSAVYLCASSGGVAAGTQYFGPGTRLLVL.